The clone carrying this T cell receptor (beta chain) was seen only once. Its cognate antigen is unknown. Germline assignment: CDR1 LNHDA and CDR2 SQIVND (reference sequence). This CDR3 contains 17 residues. Trimming cost V 3 bases and J 2 bases, with 19 bases left between them. These data come from a study of T cell responses to AZD1222 COVID-19 vaccine. Measured with immunoSEQ multiplex PCR; TCRdb has only the in-frame clones, and not every one. The table has over 95,000 clones, approximately 90% seen once. Notes on the study in general: Repertoire collection took place solely once the T cell response had peaked.

The V and J genes are TRBV19 and TRBJ2-5; tentatively, D is TRBD2 (5 bases). The sequence was obtained from an adult in good health. This material consisted of peripheral blood, taken on day 0 of AZD1222 vaccination. Here the CDR3 DNA reads TGTGCCAGTAGTATGAAGATGGTAGCGCGGCGACAAGAGACCCAGTACTTC. Translated: CASSMKMVARRQETQYF.